Detailed here is one T cell receptor (beta chain). Its antigen is not identified. The CDR3 covers 12 residues. In germline, CDR1 is LGHNA, CDR2 YSLEER. V gave up 0 bases and J gave up 8 bases, with 7 bases separating them. This specimen belongs to a study of T cell responses to AZD1222 COVID-19 vaccine. For the study at large: Pooling of second doses given at about 4 or about 12 weeks was done. Points from the study as a whole: Donors skewed white British and female; clonal diversity was possibly underestimated. Only five to seven AZD1222 recipients were seropositive at baseline. Researchers took repertoire samples only after the peak T cell response had come.

Sequencing was performed with immunoSEQ multiplex PCR; in TCRdb, only in-frame clones are kept and a portion is missing. The sample yields 120,000 to 150,000 clones, approximately 90% seen once. The sequenced sample was peripheral blood, obtained on day 0 of AZD1222 vaccination. The chain uses TRBV4-3 and TRBJ1-2; no definite D call. The receptor comes from an adult in good health. CDR3 residues: CASSQDGYGYTF. DNA for the CDR3: TGCGCCAGCAGCCAAGATGGGTACGGCTACACCTTC.